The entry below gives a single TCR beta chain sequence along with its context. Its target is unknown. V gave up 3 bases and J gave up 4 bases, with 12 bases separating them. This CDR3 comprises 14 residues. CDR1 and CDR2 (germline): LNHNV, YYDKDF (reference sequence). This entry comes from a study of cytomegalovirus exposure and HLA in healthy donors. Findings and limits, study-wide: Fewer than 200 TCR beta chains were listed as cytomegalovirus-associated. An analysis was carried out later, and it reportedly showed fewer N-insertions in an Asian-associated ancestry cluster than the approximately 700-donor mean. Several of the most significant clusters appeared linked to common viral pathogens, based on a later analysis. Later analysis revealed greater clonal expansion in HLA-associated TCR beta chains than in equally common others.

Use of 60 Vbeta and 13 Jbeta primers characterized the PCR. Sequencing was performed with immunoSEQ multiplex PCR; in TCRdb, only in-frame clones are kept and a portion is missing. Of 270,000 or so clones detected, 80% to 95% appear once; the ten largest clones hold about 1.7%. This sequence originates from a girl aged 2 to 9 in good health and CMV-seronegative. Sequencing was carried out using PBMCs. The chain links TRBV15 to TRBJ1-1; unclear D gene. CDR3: CATSSTSVATEAFF. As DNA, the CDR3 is TGTGCCACCAGCAGCACCTCAGTGGCCACTGAAGCTTTCTTT.